The 19 T cell receptor beta chains reported below all come from one sample, sequenced in a study of T-cell memory formation after mild COVID-19. MiXCR, applied by TCRdb to the 5' RACE reads, yields one record per CDR3 protein. The profile covers about 360,000 distinct CDR3 sequences, with around 14% appearing a single time and about 22% taken by the ten largest. Sequencing was performed on PBMCs or a T cell subset sorted from them (not recorded which). Receptors originate from a man between 18 and 35 years old who had mild COVID-19 (a few samples of this study predate the infection). Cell type and time point are not known.

This clonotype was found a few times. The J gene is TRBJ1-1, the V gene TRBV6-5, with D maybe TRBD1 (5 bases). The CDR3 has 16 amino acids. The germline CDR1 and CDR2 sequences are MNHEY and SVGAGI. The V end lost 2 bases, the J end lost 5 bases, and 18 bases lay between the germline ends. The CDR3 sequence is CASSYDVGWGDTEAFF. Here the CDR3 DNA reads TGTGCCAGCAGTTACGACGTCGGTTGGGGCGATACTGAAGCTTTCTTT.

This clonotype has more than one count but fewer than ten. J is TRBJ1-4 and V is TRBV6-5; D is possibly TRBD1 (5 bases). Germline V gene data show CDR1 as MNHEY and CDR2 as SVGAGI. CDR3 size: 14 residues. Trimming shortened V by 5 bases and J by 0 bases, and 7 bases separated the two germline ends. The CDR3 is CASSRTPTNEKLFF. The CDR3 DNA follows: TGTGCCAGCAGTCGGACACCAACTAATGAAAAACTGTTTTTT.

This clonotype was detected ten times or more. The chain has TRBV10-3 and TRBJ2-4; TRBD2 agrees at 8 bases. CDR3 size: 14 residues. Germline lookup yields CDR1 ENHRY and CDR2 SYGVKD. V lost 10 bases to trimming and J lost 10 bases; unmatched junction nucleotides: 15. The CDR3 DNA sequence: TGTGCCACGGGACTAGACCTCGCCGGGGGGATTCAGTACTTC. This translates into CATGLDLAGGIQYF.

In its sample, this clonotype was seen a few times. The genes are TRBV9 and TRBJ2-1; D is perhaps TRBD1 (5 bases). The ends were cut back, 4 bases at V and 2 bases at J, with 10 bases in the middle. The length of the CDR3 is 14 residues. Germline V CDR1 and CDR2: SGDLS, YYNGEE. CDR3 sequence (DNA): TGTGCCAGCAGCCCCGCAGGGCCCTACAATGAGCAGTTCTTC. Translated, it gives CASSPAGPYNEQFF.

This rearrangement joins TRBV20-1 to TRBJ1-3, with a possible D match to TRBD1 (6 bases). V was trimmed by 5 bases and J by 0 bases, leaving 23 bases between them. This CDR3 has 18 amino acids. CDR1 and CDR2 (germline): DFQATT, SNEGSKA (reference sequence). The CDR3 DNA is TGCAGTGCTCCGGGGGGGGAGCGGACAGCTCTCTCTGGAAACACCATATATTTT. Encoded protein: CSAPGGERTALSGNTIYF.

This clonotype was observed many times. The chain links TRBV11-2 to TRBJ2-5; possibly TRBD2 for D (6 bases). The CDR3 has 13 residues. The germline V gene encodes CDR1 SGHAT and CDR2 FQNNGV. The V and J ends lost 5 bases and 4 bases respectively, with 11 bases between them. Here the CDR3 DNA reads TGTGCCAGCAGCCCGGCAGCGGGAGAGACCCAGTACTTC. It specifies CASSPAAGETQYF.

There are many counts of this clonotype. The rearrangement uses TRBV5-1 and TRBJ2-5, with a possible D match to TRBD1 (6 bases). The CDR3 has 14 residues. V lost 4 bases to trimming and J lost 2 bases, with 12 bases between them. From germline, CDR1 is SGHRS and CDR2 YFSETQ. This CDR3 reads CASSTGTHQETQYF. CDR3 nucleotides: TGCGCCAGCAGCACCGGGACACATCAAGAGACCCAGTACTTC.

V gene TRBV7-2 combines with J gene TRBJ1-1; no clear D. Germline V CDR1 and CDR2: SGHTA, FQGNSA. V lost 2 bases, J lost 0 bases, and 19 bases lay in between. The CDR3 runs 18 residues. CDR3 DNA: TGTGCCAGCAGCTTATTTTCAGCCGGACTTCGCTTGAACACTGAAGCTTTCTTT. This sequence encodes CASSLFSAGLRLNTEAFF.

V is TRBV4-3 and J is TRBJ1-4; TRBD1 agrees at 9 bases. V was clipped by 5 bases and J by 8 bases; unmatched bases: 9. The V gene's germline CDR1 is LGHNA and CDR2 YSLEER. The CDR3 is 15 residues long. The CDR3 sequence: CASSYRQGEAEKLFF. CDR3 nucleotides: TGCGCCAGCAGCTATCGACAGGGGGAGGCGGAAAAACTGTTTTTT.

The chain combines TRBV19 with TRBJ1-6; no reliable D call. CDR1 is LNHDA and CDR2 is SQIVND in the germline V gene (reference sequence). CDR3 length: 17 residues. Trimming left V 3 bases short and J 7 bases short, with 19 bases between. The CDR3 loop reads CASSIGATLLPNSPLHF. Written as DNA, the CDR3 is TGTGCCAGTAGTATTGGCGCTACTCTACTACCAAATTCACCCCTCCACTTT.

The chain recombines TRBV5-1 with TRBJ1-2; 9 bases agree with TRBD1. V lost 0 bases and J lost 0; bases outside the gene matches: 0. The CDR3 sequence is 15 residues long. CDR1 and CDR2 (germline): SGHRS, YFSETQ. The CDR3: CASSLGTGANYGYTF. The DNA of the CDR3 is TGCGCCAGCAGCTTGGGGACAGGGGCTAACTATGGCTACACCTTC.

This clonotype was seen a handful of times. The chain carries TRBV28 and TRBJ2-6, with D perhaps matching TRBD1 or TRBD2 (5 bases each). CDR1 and CDR2 from the germline V gene are MDHEN and SYDVKM. Between the trimmed V and J ends, which lost 5 bases and 11 bases, there was a span of 7 bases. The CDR3 has 11 residues. This CDR3 reads CASSLGDVLTF. The CDR3 nucleotides are TGTGCCAGCAGTCTGGGGGACGTCCTGACTTTC.

The chain carries TRBV7-2 and TRBJ2-1; the match to TRBD1 covers 9 bases. Germline lookup yields CDR1 SGHTA and CDR2 FQGNSA. This CDR3 spans 18 amino acids. V was clipped by 3 bases and J by 8 bases; unmatched bases: 17. CDR3 in amino acids: CASSFPGQGLGPFDEQFF. CDR3 DNA sequence: TGTGCCAGCAGCTTTCCGGGACAGGGTTTAGGTCCTTTCGATGAGCAGTTCTTC.

V gene TRBV10-3 combines with J gene TRBJ2-3; the D gene is possibly TRBD2 (6 bases). Germline-derived CDR1 and CDR2 are ENHRY and SYGVKD. The V and J ends lost 4 bases and 3 bases respectively, with 20 bases between them. There are 17 residues in the CDR3. CDR3: CAISVVWGEGGTDTQYF. DNA of the CDR3: TGTGCCATCAGTGTTGTATGGGGCGAAGGAGGGACAGATACGCAGTATTTT.

This rearrangement joins TRBV3-1 to TRBJ2-1; D might be TRBD1 or TRBD2, each matching 7 bases. Trimming cost V 0 bases and J 4 bases, with 19 bases left between them. This CDR3 contains 18 residues. Per germline, CDR1 LGHDT and CDR2 YNNKEL (reference sequence). CDR3 in amino acids: CASSQDALRGGAYNEQFF. In DNA, the CDR3 is TGTGCCAGCAGCCAAGACGCCCTCAGGGGGGGGGCGTACAATGAGCAGTTCTTC.

The V call is TRBV7-9, the J call TRBJ2-7; 10 positions match TRBD2. V lost 1 base to trimming and J lost 7 bases; unmatched junction nucleotides: 4. The length of the CDR3 is 14 residues. From germline, CDR1 is SEHNR and CDR2 FQNEAQ (reference sequence). The CDR3 nucleotides are TGTGCCAGCAGCTTAGGGTGGGGACTAGCGGAGCAGTACTTC. Translation: CASSLGWGLAEQYF.

The chain combines TRBV29-1 with TRBJ2-7, with D perhaps matching TRBD1 or TRBD2 (5 bases each). The germline V and J ends were trimmed by 4 bases and 2 bases, with 12 bases remaining between them. Germline lookup yields CDR1 SQVTM and CDR2 ANQGSEA. The CDR3 is made up of 13 amino acids. CDR3 loop: CSVVGTETYEQYF. The CDR3 DNA is TGCAGCGTTGTAGGGACCGAGACCTACGAGCAGTACTTC.

Only a few counts were recorded for this clonotype. The chain has TRBV5-1 and TRBJ1-5, with a weak D call TRBD1 (5 bases). Germline V lookup: CDR1 SGHRS, CDR2 YFSETQ. With 5 bases removed from V and 0 bases from J, the gap between germline ends came to 12 bases. The CDR3 has 15 amino acids. CDR3 amino acids: CASRPDSYSNQPQHF. The CDR3 DNA sequence: TGCGCCAGCAGGCCAGACAGTTATAGCAATCAGCCCCAGCATTTT.

This clonotype was detected ten times or more. Here the CDR3 reads CASSVGMGYGYTF. In DNA, the CDR3 is TGTGCCAGCAGCGTCGGGATGGGCTATGGCTACACCTTC. V gene TRBV7-2 combines with J gene TRBJ1-2; D unresolved. This CDR3 has 13 residues. Trimming took 5 bases from V and 4 from J, leaving 11 bases between them. Germline loops: CDR1 SGHTA, CDR2 FQGNSA. The whole variable domain, filled in from reference TRBV7-2 and TRBJ1-2, reads GAGVSQSPSNKVTEKGKDVELRCDPISGHTALYWYRQSLGQGLEFLIYFQGNSAPDKSGLPSDRFSAERTGGSVSTLTIQRTQQEDSAVYLCASSVGMGYGYTFGSGTRLTVV.